Reported below is one T cell receptor (beta chain). What it binds is not known. Random hexamers were used to reverse transcribe roughly 0.45 to 1 ug of RNA. Multiplex immunoSEQ PCR targeted 54 Vbeta and 13 Jbeta TCR beta segments. TCRdb reprocessed the immunoSEQ multiplex PCR reads with MiXCR, giving one entry per CDR3 protein. Of hundreds of thousands of distinct CDR3 sequences in the sample, roughly 85% were seen once. Sequencing of TCR beta drew on CD8+ and CD4+ T cells from blood. TEMRA cells were enriched by FACS, while CD8+ and CD4+ T cells were obtained through a negative isolation that was performed magnetically. This sample is drawn from a study of CD8 T cells in Susac syndrome. Study-wide results and limits: As the study acknowledged, the number of individuals in its TCR sequencing and HLA analysis was relatively small.

V lost 1 base, J lost 8 bases, and 21 bases lay in between. CDR1 and CDR2 (germline): SGHRS, YFSETQ. The CDR3 covers 16 residues. Sequences were obtained from CD8+ T cells from PBMCs. The receptor was derived from a human donor with multiple sclerosis. This rearrangement joins TRBV5-1 to TRBJ1-2; tentative D call: TRBD1 (6 bases). CDR3 loop: CASSLIRAGVSEGYTF. The CDR3 bases are TGCGCCAGCAGCTTGATACGTGCAGGGGTCTCGGAGGGCTACACCTTC.